One sample yielded the 30 T cell receptor beta chains listed below, sequenced in a study of OX40 agonist ivuxolimab in advanced cancers. This table comes from immunoSEQ multiplex PCR, and its TCRdb copy is limited to in-frame clones, with some not included. This sample has under 85,000 clones, with 90% found just once. The sample was CD4+ or CD8+ T cells sorted from blood, taken in a trial of the OX40 agonist ivuxolimab. These receptors all stem from an adult with an advanced solid tumor such as melanoma, head and neck, liver or kidney cancer.

As DNA, the CDR3 is TGCGCCAGCAGATCCTGGTCTCCGGGACCGAGCCCATTTCTTCAAGAGACCCAGTACTTC. The encoded protein is CASRSWSPGPSPFLQETQYF. The rearrangement links TRBV5-1 to TRBJ2-5, with D perhaps assigned TRBD1 or TRBD2 (5 bases each). Germline lookup yields CDR1 SGHRS and CDR2 YFSETQ. With 5 bases removed from V and 2 bases from J, the gap between germline ends came to 31 bases. The CDR3 runs to 20 residues.

This chain uses TRBV5-4 with TRBJ2-5; D is ambiguous. This CDR3 region has 13 residues. The germline V and J ends were trimmed by 1 base and 5 bases, with 9 bases remaining between them. Germline lookup yields CDR1 SGHNT and CDR2 YYREEE (reference sequence). CDR3 sequence reads: CASSLSLFETQYF. As DNA, the CDR3 is TGTGCCAGCAGCTTGTCTTTGTTCGAGACCCAGTACTTC. Combining the CDR3 with reference TRBV5-4 and TRBJ2-5 gives the whole variable domain ETGVTQSPTHLIKTRGQQVTLRCSSQSGHNTVSWYQQALGQGPQFIFQYYREEENGRGNFPPRFSGLQFPNYSSELNVNALELDDSALYLCASSLSLFETQYFGPGTRLLVL.

The chain has TRBV7-6 and TRBJ2-1, with 16 bases matching TRBD2. Germline CDR1 is SGHVS and CDR2 is FNYEAQ. The CDR3 is 19 amino acids. V dropped 4 bases and J dropped 8; count of bases not matched to a gene: 14. Written as DNA, the CDR3 is TGTGCCAGCAGCTCTAAAACGGGACTAGCGGGAGGGCAACGAGATGAGCAGTTCTTC. It specifies CASSSKTGLAGGQRDEQFF.

This sequence joins TRBV7-9 and TRBJ1-4, with 10 bases lining up with TRBD1. The CDR3 contains 15 residues. Germline CDR1 reads SEHNR; CDR2 reads FQNEAQ (reference sequence). The V segment lost 1 base and the J segment 7 bases; nucleotides outside the gene matches: 3. CDR3: CASSLGQGALEKLFF. CDR3 bases: TGTGCCAGCAGCTTAGGACAGGGGGCACTTGAAAAACTGTTTTTT.

J is TRBJ2-7 and V is TRBV6-1, with 9 bases that match TRBD1. This CDR3 has 14 residues. From germline, CDR1 is MNHNS and CDR2 SASEGT. Trimming took 6 bases from V and 2 from J; bases not matched to a gene: 5. In nucleotides, the CDR3 is TGTGCCAGCAGGACGGGACAGGGCCCCTACGAGCAGTACTTC. Protein sequence: CASRTGQGPYEQYF.

The rearrangement joins TRBV28 to TRBJ2-1; D is unresolved. This CDR3 is built from 15 residues. CDR1 is MDHEN and CDR2 is SYDVKM in the germline V gene. Between the trimmed V and J ends, which lost 5 bases and 6 bases, there was a span of 17 bases. The CDR3 DNA reads as TGTGCCAGCAGTACTGACCTGTGGAGCCGCAATGAGCAGTTCTTC. This translates into CASSTDLWSRNEQFF. The full variable domain, with the rest looked up from reference TRBV28 and TRBJ2-1, is DVKVTQSSRYLVKRTGEKVFLECVQDMDHENMFWYRQDPGLGLRLIYFSYDVKMKEKGDIPEGYSVSREKKERFSLILESASTNQTSMYLCASSTDLWSRNEQFFGPGTRLTVL.

The V call is TRBV7-9, the J call TRBJ2-5; maybe TRBD1 (8 bases). The J call could be wrong; TRBJ2-7 is a better fit for the DNA end. Germline V gives CDR1 SEHNR, CDR2 FQNEAQ (reference sequence). The CDR3 sequence is 14 residues long. The CDR3 sequence: CASSLTGGAYEQYF. The DNA of the CDR3 is TGTGCCAGCAGCTTAACAGGGGGGGCCTACGAGCAGTACTTC.

This clone was observed once. The chain uses TRBV11-1 and TRBJ2-1; the match to TRBD2 covers 14 bases. In germline, CDR1 is SGHAT, CDR2 FQDESV (reference sequence). CDR3 size: 15 residues. Trimming at V came to 5 bases and at J to 4 bases, leaving 1 base not matched to a gene. The CDR3 is CASSRTSGRYNEQFF. The CDR3 DNA sequence: TGTGCCAGCAGCCGGACTAGCGGGAGGTACAATGAGCAGTTCTTC. Supplemented by reference TRBV11-1 and TRBJ2-1, the full variable domain reads EAEVAQSPRYKITEKSQAVAFWCDPISGHATLYWYRQILGQGPELLVQFQDESVVDDSQLPKDRFSAERLKGVDSTLKIQPAELGDSAMYLCASSRTSGRYNEQFFGPGTRLTVL.

The J gene is TRBJ1-2, the V gene TRBV7-2; D might be TRBD1 (6 bases). The germline gives CDR1 SGHTA, CDR2 FQGNSA. CDR3 length: 14 amino acids. Trimming cost V 3 bases and J 7 bases, with 15 bases left between them. CDR3: CASSFNMEGGGYTF. The CDR3 region has the DNA TGTGCCAGCAGCTTTAACATGGAAGGGGGTGGCTACACCTTC.

The chain employs TRBV7-2 and TRBJ2-6; 10 nucleotides line up with TRBD2. The germline V gene has CDR1 SGHTA and CDR2 FQGNSA. Trimming removed 0 bases from V and 0 bases from J; junction bases left unmatched: 2. The CDR3 covers 18 residues. CDR3 in amino acids: CASSLALAGASGANVLTF. The CDR3, as DNA: TGTGCCAGCAGCTTAGCTCTAGCGGGGGCCTCTGGGGCCAACGTCCTGACTTTC.

The chain has TRBV4-1 and TRBJ2-2, with TRBD2 identical over 15 bases. This CDR3 region has 18 residues. The junction had 8 bases not matched to a gene; V was cut back by 5 bases and J by 4 bases. CDR1 is MGHRA, CDR2 YSYEKL, per germline. CDR3 in amino acids: CASSSRTSGRAATGELFF. Here the CDR3 DNA reads TGCGCCAGCAGCTCCCGGACTAGCGGGAGGGCCGCCACCGGGGAGCTGTTTTTT.

The chain couples TRBV5-4 to TRBJ1-4; 10 bases are shared with TRBD1. After removal of 0 bases from V and 7 bases from J, the junction contained 3 bases not matched to a gene. The CDR3 runs to 15 residues. Germline V CDR1 and CDR2: SGHNT, YYREEE (reference sequence). The CDR3 loop reads CASSLGGTGAEKLFF. The CDR3 DNA sequence: TGTGCCAGCAGCTTGGGTGGGACAGGGGCTGAAAAACTGTTTTTT.

The V and J genes are TRBV18 and TRBJ2-2; unclear D gene. V was shortened by 6 bases and J by 7 bases, with 12 bases between the two germline ends. The CDR3 extends over 13 amino acids. Germline CDR1 is KGHSH and CDR2 is LQKENI. CDR3 sequence reads: CASSPGLGGELFF. The DNA for the CDR3 is TGTGCCAGCTCTCCTGGGCTTGGCGGGGAGCTGTTTTTT.

This clone has just one count. The J gene is TRBJ1-1, the V gene TRBV6-1, with a weak D call TRBD1 (6 bases). Trimming pared 11 bases from V and 1 base from J, leaving 11 bases between. The V gene's germline CDR1 is MNHNS and CDR2 SASEGT. This CDR3 region has 12 residues. The CDR3 DNA reads as TGTGCCGGCCGGGGACAGAACACTGAAGCTTTCTTT. Amino acids: CAGRGQNTEAFF.

This clone has only one observation. The chain employs TRBV5-5 and TRBJ2-1; D unresolved. The CDR3 has 13 amino acids. Germline CDR1 reads SGHKS; CDR2 reads YYEKEE (reference sequence). V shed 3 bases and J shed 5 bases, with 9 bases lying between them. CDR3 sequence (DNA): TGTGCCAGCAGCTCCGGACCCGACAATGAGCAGTTCTTC. It translates to CASSSGPDNEQFF.

Remarks on this clone: This CDR3 is also generated by other DNA sequences in the sample. The rearrangement uses TRBV19 and TRBJ2-2, with TRBD2 matching 9 bases. This CDR3 spans 16 amino acids. Germline CDR1 reads LNHDA; CDR2 reads SQIVND (reference sequence). J was trimmed by 4 bases and V by 1 base; bases with no gene match: 4. CDR3 nucleotide sequence: TGTGCCAGTAGTATAGCATTGGGACTAGCCACCGGGGAGCTGTTTTTT. Residues: CASSIALGLATGELFF.

This chain links TRBV4-2 with TRBJ2-4; D not resolved. Germline CDR1 and CDR2: LGHNA and YNFKEQ. CDR3 length: 15 residues. Deletions cut 0 bases from V and 1 base from J, with 7 bases between. The CDR3 here is CASSQDAAAKNIQYF. CDR3 nucleotide sequence: TGTGCCAGCAGCCAAGATGCCGCTGCCAAAAACATTCAGTACTTC.

This sequence joins TRBV5-1 and TRBJ2-5, with D perhaps matching TRBD1 (6 bases). Trimming cost V 2 bases and J 1 base, with 9 bases left between them. This CDR3 has 14 amino acids. Per the germline V gene, CDR1 is SGHRS and CDR2 is YFSETQ. The CDR3 nucleotides read TGCGCCAGCAGCTTACAGGGAAGCCAAGAGACCCAGTACTTC. Translation gives CASSLQGSQETQYF.

The chain employs TRBV19 and TRBJ1-2; the match to TRBD1 covers 11 bases. CDR1 LNHDA and CDR2 SQIVND come from the germline V gene (reference sequence). There are 14 residues in the CDR3. Trimming took 9 bases from V and 2 from J; bases not matched to a gene: 5. Here the CDR3 DNA reads TGTGCCAGCCGTCGGACAGGGGGCAACTATGGCTACACCTTC. Residues: CASRRTGGNYGYTF.

This clone was seen only once. This sequence joins TRBV5-1 and TRBJ2-1, with 14 bases matching TRBD2. The CDR3 totals 15 residues. Germline CDR1 is SGHRS and CDR2 is YFSETQ. V lost 4 bases, J lost 9 bases, and 6 bases stayed unmatched. The CDR3 here is CASSPGLAGAGEQFF. Here the CDR3 DNA reads TGCGCCAGCAGCCCGGGACTAGCGGGAGCTGGTGAGCAGTTCTTC.

The J gene is TRBJ2-3, the V gene TRBV21-1; no DNA check was done on the table's D call, TRBD2. TRBV21-1 is recorded as a pseudogene. The CDR3 length is 14 residues. The CDR3 loop is CASSKASGIDTQYF. CDR3 nucleotides: TGTGCCAGCAGCAAAGCTAGCGGGATAGATACGCAGTATTTT.

The J gene is TRBJ2-1, the V gene TRBV7-9, with D possibly matching TRBD1 (6 bases). Deletions cut 1 base from V and 10 bases from J, with 17 bases between. From germline, CDR1 is SEHNR and CDR2 FQNEAQ (reference sequence). The CDR3 length is 15 residues. CDR3 in DNA: TGTGCCAGCAGCTTAGTCGGCAGGGGTTACGGAGAGCAGTTCTTC. Protein: CASSLVGRGYGEQFF.

This clone showed up just once. The rearrangement joins TRBV28 to TRBJ1-2; 7 positions match TRBD1. The CDR3 contains 13 residues. V lost 7 bases, J lost 7 bases, and 9 bases stayed unmatched. In germline, CDR1 is MDHEN, CDR2 SYDVKM. As DNA, the CDR3 is TGTGCCAGCATTCAAGACAGGGTACGTGGCTACACCTTC. Residues: CASIQDRVRGYTF.

The chain couples TRBV6-6 to TRBJ1-4; the match to TRBD1 covers 7 bases. The V segment lost 2 bases and the J segment 4 bases; nucleotides outside the gene matches: 4. CDR1 is MNHNY and CDR2 is SVGAGI in the germline V gene (reference sequence). The CDR3 has 15 amino acids. The CDR3 sequence: CASSYEDRNNEKLFF. As DNA, the CDR3 is TGTGCCAGCAGTTACGAGGACAGGAATAATGAAAAACTGTTTTTT.

The chain joins TRBV10-3 to TRBJ2-7; the match to TRBD2 covers 13 bases. This CDR3 is built from 15 residues. The V gene's germline CDR1 is ENHRY and CDR2 SYGVKD. Trimming removed 11 bases from V and 2 bases from J; junction bases left unmatched: 9. In DNA form, the CDR3 reads TGTGCCGTTGGGACTAGCGGGACCCCCCCCTACGAGCAGTACTTC. Residues: CAVGTSGTPPYEQYF.

The chain uses TRBV2 and TRBJ2-7, with 9 positions matching TRBD2. The CDR3 has 15 amino acids. Germline CDR1 reads SNHLY; CDR2 reads FYNNEI. Trimming took 8 bases from V and 5 from J; bases not matched to a gene: 13. The CDR3 nucleotides read TGTGCCAGCGTTACGCCTAAGGTAGCGGGAGACGAGCAGTACTTC. This gives the protein CASVTPKVAGDEQYF.

A word on this clone: The junction does not match germline at one end; this may be a read error. The chain combines TRBV7-7 with TRBJ2-7; no reliable D call. CDR1 is SSHAT and CDR2 is FNYEAQ in the germline V gene (reference sequence). The CDR3 spans 16 residues. The CDR3 protein is CASSSPPGPPNNEQYF. CDR3 nucleotide sequence: TGTGCTAGCAGCTCACCCCCCGGTCCCCCCAACAACGAGCAGTACTTC.

This sequence joins TRBV7-9 and TRBJ1-5, with 7 nucleotides matching TRBD1. The V segment lost 5 bases and the J segment 6 bases; nucleotides outside the gene matches: 7. Germline loops: CDR1 SEHNR, CDR2 FQNEAQ (reference sequence). The CDR3 has 14 amino acids. The CDR3 is CASSDLTGIQPQHF. The CDR3 coding sequence is TGTGCCAGCAGCGACCTGACAGGGATTCAGCCCCAGCATTTT.

J is TRBJ1-5 and V is TRBV30; tentative D call: TRBD1 (5 bases). V was pared by 1 base and J by 3 bases, with 13 bases between. The CDR3 totals 15 residues. CDR1 is GTSNPN, CDR2 SVGIG, per germline (reference sequence). DNA of the CDR3: TGTGCCTGGAGTGCACTCCAGGGTATCAATCAGCCCCAGCATTTT. This sequence encodes CAWSALQGINQPQHF. Combining the CDR3 with reference TRBV30 and TRBJ1-5 gives the whole variable domain SQTIHQWPATLVQPVGSPLSLECTVEGTSNPNLYWYRQAAGRGLQLLFYSVGIGQISSEVPQNLSASRPQDRQFILSSKKLLLSDSGFYLCAWSALQGINQPQHFGDGTRLSIL.

This chain joins TRBV7-2 and TRBJ2-2; D remains unclear. V dropped 3 bases and J dropped 1 base, with 9 bases sitting between them. This CDR3 comprises 15 residues. Germline loops: CDR1 SGHTA, CDR2 FQGNSA. CDR3 sequence: CASSFLTQNTGELFF. The CDR3 nucleotides are TGTGCCAGCAGCTTTCTTACACAGAACACCGGGGAGCTGTTTTTT.